This TCR beta chain was captured by sequencing in a study of OX40 agonist ivuxolimab in advanced cancers. CDR3 length: 15 residues. Germline CDR1 and CDR2: SGDLS and YYNGEE. V was cut by 3 bases and J by 0 bases, with 12 bases left in between. Assay: immunoSEQ multiplex PCR; the TCRdb copy retains only in-frame clones and omits some. This table holds tens of thousands of clones, about 78% found once. The V gene is TRBV9, the J gene TRBJ1-1; D is possibly TRBD1 (5 bases). The source material was CD4+ or CD8+ T cells sorted from blood, sampled in a trial of the OX40 agonist ivuxolimab. The TCR sequence derives from an adult with an advanced solid tumor such as melanoma, head and neck, liver or kidney cancer. The CDR3 reads CASSAIGAVNTEAFF. As DNA, the CDR3 is TGTGCCAGCAGCGCTATAGGGGCGGTGAACACTGAAGCTTTCTTT.